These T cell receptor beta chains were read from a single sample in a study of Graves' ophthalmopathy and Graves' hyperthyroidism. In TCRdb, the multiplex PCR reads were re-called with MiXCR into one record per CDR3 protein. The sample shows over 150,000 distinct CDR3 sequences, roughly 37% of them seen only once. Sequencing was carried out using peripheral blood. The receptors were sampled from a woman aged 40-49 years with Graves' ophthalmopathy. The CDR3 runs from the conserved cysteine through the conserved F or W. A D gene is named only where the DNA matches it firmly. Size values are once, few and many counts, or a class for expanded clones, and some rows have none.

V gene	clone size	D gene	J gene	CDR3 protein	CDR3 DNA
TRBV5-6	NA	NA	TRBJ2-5	CASSFGTSQETQYF	TGTGCCAGCAGCTTTGGCACTAGCCAAGAGACCCAGTACTTC
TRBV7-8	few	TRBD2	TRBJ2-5	CASNTGGGGGETQYF	TGTGCCAGCAATACGGGGGGGGGAGGAGGAGAGACCCAGTACTTC
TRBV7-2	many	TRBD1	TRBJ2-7	CASSLSGTANPYEQYF	TGTGCCAGCAGCTTATCCGGGACAGCGAACCCCTACGAGCAGTACTTC
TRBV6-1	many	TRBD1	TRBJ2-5	CASSGQGAGETQYF	TGTGCCAGCAGTGGACAGGGGGCAGGAGAGACCCAGTACTTC
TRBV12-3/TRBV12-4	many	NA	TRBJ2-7	CATTRYGGVDEQYF	TGTGCCACCACGCGGTACGGGGGAGTTGACGAGCAGTACTTC
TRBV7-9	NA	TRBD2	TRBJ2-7	CASSPPLAGVPAQYF	TGTGCCAGCAGCCCCCCTCTAGCGGGAGTACCCGCACAGTACTTC
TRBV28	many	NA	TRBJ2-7	CASSLGGSWNEQYF	TGTGCCAGCAGTTTGGGGGGATCTTGGAACGAGCAGTACTTC
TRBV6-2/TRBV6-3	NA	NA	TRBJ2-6	CASSNRASSGANVLTF	TGTGCCAGCAGTAACAGGGCCTCCTCTGGGGCCAACGTCCTGACTTTC
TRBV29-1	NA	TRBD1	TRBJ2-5	CSVDGTGDRWETQYF	TGCAGCGTTGATGGGACAGGGGATAGGTGGGAGACCCAGTACTTC
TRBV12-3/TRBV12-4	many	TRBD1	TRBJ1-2	CASSLRTGGNGYTF	TGTGCCAGCAGTTTGCGGACAGGGGGCAACGGCTACACCTTC